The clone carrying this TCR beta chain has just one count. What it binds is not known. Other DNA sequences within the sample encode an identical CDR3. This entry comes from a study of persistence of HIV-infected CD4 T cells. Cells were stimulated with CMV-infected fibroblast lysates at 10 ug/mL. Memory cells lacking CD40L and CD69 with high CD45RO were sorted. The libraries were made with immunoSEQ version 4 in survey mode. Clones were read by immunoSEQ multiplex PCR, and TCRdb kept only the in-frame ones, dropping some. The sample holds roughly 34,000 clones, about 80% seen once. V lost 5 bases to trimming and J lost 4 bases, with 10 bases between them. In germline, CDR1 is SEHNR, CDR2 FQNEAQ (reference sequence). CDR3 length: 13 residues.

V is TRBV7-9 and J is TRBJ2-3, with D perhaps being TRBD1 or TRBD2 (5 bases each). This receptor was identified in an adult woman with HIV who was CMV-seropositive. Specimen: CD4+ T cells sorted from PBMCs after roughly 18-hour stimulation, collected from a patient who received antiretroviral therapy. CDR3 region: CASSPRGPDTQYF. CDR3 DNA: TGTGCCAGCAGCCCCCGGGGCCCAGATACGCAGTATTTT.